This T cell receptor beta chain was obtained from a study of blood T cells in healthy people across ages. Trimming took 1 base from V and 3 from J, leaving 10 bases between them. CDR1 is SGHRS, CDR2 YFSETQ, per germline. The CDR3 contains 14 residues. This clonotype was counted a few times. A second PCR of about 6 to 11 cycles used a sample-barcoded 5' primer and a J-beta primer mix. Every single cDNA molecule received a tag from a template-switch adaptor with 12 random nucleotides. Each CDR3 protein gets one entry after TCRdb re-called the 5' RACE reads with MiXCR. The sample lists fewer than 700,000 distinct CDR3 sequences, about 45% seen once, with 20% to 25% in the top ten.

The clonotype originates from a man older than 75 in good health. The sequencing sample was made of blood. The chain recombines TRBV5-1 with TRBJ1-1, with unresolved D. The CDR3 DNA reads TGCGCCAGCAGCTTGATTGGGAGGGACACTGAAGCTTTCTTT. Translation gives CASSLIGRDTEAFF.